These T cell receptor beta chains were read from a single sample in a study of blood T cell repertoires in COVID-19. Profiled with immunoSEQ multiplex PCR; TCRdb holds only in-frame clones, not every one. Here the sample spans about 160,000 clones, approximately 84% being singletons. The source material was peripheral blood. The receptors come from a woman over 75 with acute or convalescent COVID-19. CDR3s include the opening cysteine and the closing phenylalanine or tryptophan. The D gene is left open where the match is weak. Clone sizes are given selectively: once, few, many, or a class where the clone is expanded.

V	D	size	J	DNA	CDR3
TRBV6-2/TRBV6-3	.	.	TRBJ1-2	TGTGCCAGCAGTTCCCCCACGAAGGGGAACTATGGCTACACCTTC	CASSSPTKGNYGYTF
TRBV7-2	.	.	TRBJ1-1	TGTGCCAGCAGCCTGCGACAGGAGTACAGGTACACTGAAGCTTTCTTT	CASSLRQEYRYTEAFF
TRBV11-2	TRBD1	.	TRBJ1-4	TGTGCCAGCAGCGATCAGACAGGGAGGCTTGAAAAACTGTTTTTT	CASSDQTGRLEKLFF
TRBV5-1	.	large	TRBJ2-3	TGCGCCAGCAGCTTGGCCCGGGACTTCACAGATACGCAGTATTTT	CASSLARDFTDTQYF
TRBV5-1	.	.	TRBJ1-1	TGCGCCAGCAGCTTGGTGAAGGGGATGAACACTGAAGCTTTCTTT	CASSLVKGMNTEAFF
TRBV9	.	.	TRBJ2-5	TGTGCCAGCAGCACTCAAGAGACCCAGTACTTC	CASSTQETQYF
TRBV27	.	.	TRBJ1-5	TGTGCCAGCAAAAAACCAGGGAATCAGCCCCAGCATTTT	CASKKPGNQPQHF
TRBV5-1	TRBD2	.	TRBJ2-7	TGCGCCAGCAGCTTGGCACTAGCGGGAGTATACGAGCAGTACTTC	CASSLALAGVYEQYF
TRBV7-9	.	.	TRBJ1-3	TGTGCCAGCAGCCCCGGGAACTCTGGAAACACCATATATTTT	CASSPGNSGNTIYF
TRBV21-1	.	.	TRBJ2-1	TGTGCCAGCAGCAAAACGCCTAGAGGGGGCTACAATGAGCAGTTCTTC	CASSKTPRGGYNEQFF
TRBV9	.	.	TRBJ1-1	TGTGCCAGCAGCGTAGGCGCCTCTCCGCTCACTGAAGCTTTCTTT	CASSVGASPLTEAFF
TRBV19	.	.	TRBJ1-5	TGTGCCAGTAGCACGACGGGAGCCAGGTACTTCAATCAGCCCCAGCATTTT	CASSTTGARYFNQPQHF
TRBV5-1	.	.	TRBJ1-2	TGCGCCAGCAGCTTGGAATCCTCGAGTGGCTACACCTTC	CASSLESSSGYTF
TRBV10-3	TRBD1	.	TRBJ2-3	TGTGCCATCTGGGCCTCTGGACAGGGTAGAAATCGTTCCGGAACAGATACGCAGTATTTT	CAIWASGQGRNRSGTDTQYF
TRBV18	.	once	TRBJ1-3	TGTGCCAGCTCACCACCATCAGGGGCGGCTAACACCATATATTTT	CASSPPSGAANTIYF
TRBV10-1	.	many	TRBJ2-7	TGCGCCAGCAGTGATTCGGGACAACGCGAGCAGTACTTC	CASSDSGQREQYF
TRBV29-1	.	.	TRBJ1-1	TGCAGCGTAAACACGAACACTGAAGCTTTCTTT	CSVNTNTEAFF
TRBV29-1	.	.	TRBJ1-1	TGCAGTCACAAGGAGGGGCGAATCACTGAAGCTTTCTTT	CSHKEGRITEAFF
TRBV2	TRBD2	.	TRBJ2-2	TGTGCCAGCAGTGAGGCTAGCGGGAGGGCCGGGGAGCTGTTTTTT	CASSEASGRAGELFF
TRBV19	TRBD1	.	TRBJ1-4	TGTGCCAGTAGCCGACAGGGGGCAACTAATGAAAAACTGTTTTTT	CASSRQGATNEKLFF
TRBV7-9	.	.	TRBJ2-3	TGTGCCAGCAGCTCTCGACTAGGCGCTGGAGATACGCAGTATTTT	CASSSRLGAGDTQYF
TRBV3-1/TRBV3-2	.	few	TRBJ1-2	TGTGCCAGCAGCCAAGGGAGTGCAGGGTATGGCTACACCTTC	CASSQGSAGYGYTF
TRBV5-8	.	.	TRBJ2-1	TGTGCCAGCAGCTTGGAAGCACAGTCCTCCTACAATGAGCAGTTCTTC	CASSLEAQSSYNEQFF
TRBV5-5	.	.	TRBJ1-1	TGTGCCAGCAGCACTTCTCGGGGGAACACTGAAGCTTTCTTT	CASSTSRGNTEAFF
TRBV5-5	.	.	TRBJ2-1	TGTGCCAGCCTTCCAGTCAACTCCTACAATGAGCAGTTCTTC	CASLPVNSYNEQFF
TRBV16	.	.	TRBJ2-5	TGTGCCAGCAGCCAATCGGCAGAGACCCAGTACTTC	CASSQSAETQYF
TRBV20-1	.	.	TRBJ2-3	TGCAACGCCGGAGCAGATACGCAGTATTTT	CNAGADTQYF
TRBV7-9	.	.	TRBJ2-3	TGTGCCAGCAGCCGGAGACTCCCTGGTACCACAGATACGCAGTATTTT	CASSRRLPGTTDTQYF
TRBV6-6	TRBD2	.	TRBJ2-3	TGTGCCAGCAGCCGCAAGCGGGAGCGCGCAGATACGCAGTATTTT	CASSRKRERADTQYF
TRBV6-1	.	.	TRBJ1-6	TGTGCCAGCAGTGAACAGGGTTTTTATAATTCACCCCTCCACTTT	CASSEQGFYNSPLHF
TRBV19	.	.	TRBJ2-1	TGTGCCAGTAGTATAGAGGGCAGTTTGGCTTACAATGAGCAGTTCTTC	CASSIEGSLAYNEQFF
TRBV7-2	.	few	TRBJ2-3	TGTGCCAGCAGCCCTCAGGGATCTAGCACAGATACGCAGTATTTT	CASSPQGSSTDTQYF
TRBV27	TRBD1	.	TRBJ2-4	TGTGCCAGCAGTGATGGACAGGCAGCCAAAAACATTCAGTACTTC	CASSDGQAAKNIQYF
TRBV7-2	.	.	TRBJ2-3	TGTGCCAGCAGCTCGGCGGGACCAGATACGCAGTATTTT	CASSSAGPDTQYF
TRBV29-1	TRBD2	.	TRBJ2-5	TGCAGCGTTTTACGGGGGGAGGAGACCCAGTACTTC	CSVLRGEETQYF
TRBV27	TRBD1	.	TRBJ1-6	TGTGCCAGCAGTTGGGACAGGGCCCTAAATTCACCCCTCCACTTT	CASSWDRALNSPLHF
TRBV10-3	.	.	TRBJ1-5	TGTGCCCTGCATTTTGAGCCCAGGGGCAATCAGCCCCAGCATTTT	CALHFEPRGNQPQHF
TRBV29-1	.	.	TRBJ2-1	TGCAGCGTAGAGGGAATCGGCTCCTACAATGAGCAGTTCTTC	CSVEGIGSYNEQFF
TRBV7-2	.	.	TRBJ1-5	TGTGCCAGCAGCTTTGACACGCAAAGGGGACAGCCCCAGCATTTT	CASSFDTQRGQPQHF
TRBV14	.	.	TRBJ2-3	TGTGCCAGCAGACCGTCGGGAGGCACAGATACGCAGTATTTT	CASRPSGGTDTQYF
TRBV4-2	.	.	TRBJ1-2	TGTGCCAGCAGCCAAGTCCTCGGAGACAGCTATGGCTACACCTTC	CASSQVLGDSYGYTF
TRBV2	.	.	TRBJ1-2	TGTGCCAGCAGTGAAGCGCTCGCCCGCGCCTACACCTTC	CASSEALARAYTF
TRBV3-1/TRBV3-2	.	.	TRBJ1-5	TGTGCCAGCAGCCAGTGGGGGGATAGCAATCAGCCCCAGCATTTT	CASSQWGDSNQPQHF
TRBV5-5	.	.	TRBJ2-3	TGTGCCAGCAGCCCGCCGGATGGGCTTCTAAGCACAGATACGCAGTATTTT	CASSPPDGLLSTDTQYF
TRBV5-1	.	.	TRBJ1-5	TGCGCCAGCAGCCTACAGGGATCTAGCAATCAGCCCCAGCATTTT	CASSLQGSSNQPQHF
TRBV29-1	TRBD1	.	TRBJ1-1	TGCAGCGTTGTGGGTTGGGACAGGGCTTACACTGAAGCTTTCTTT	CSVVGWDRAYTEAFF
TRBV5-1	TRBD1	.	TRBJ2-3	TGCGCCAGCAGCTACGGGACAGGGTCAGATACGCAGTATTTT	CASSYGTGSDTQYF
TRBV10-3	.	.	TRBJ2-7	TGTGCCATCAGTGGACAGCTTAGCTCCTACGAGCAGTACTTC	CAISGQLSSYEQYF